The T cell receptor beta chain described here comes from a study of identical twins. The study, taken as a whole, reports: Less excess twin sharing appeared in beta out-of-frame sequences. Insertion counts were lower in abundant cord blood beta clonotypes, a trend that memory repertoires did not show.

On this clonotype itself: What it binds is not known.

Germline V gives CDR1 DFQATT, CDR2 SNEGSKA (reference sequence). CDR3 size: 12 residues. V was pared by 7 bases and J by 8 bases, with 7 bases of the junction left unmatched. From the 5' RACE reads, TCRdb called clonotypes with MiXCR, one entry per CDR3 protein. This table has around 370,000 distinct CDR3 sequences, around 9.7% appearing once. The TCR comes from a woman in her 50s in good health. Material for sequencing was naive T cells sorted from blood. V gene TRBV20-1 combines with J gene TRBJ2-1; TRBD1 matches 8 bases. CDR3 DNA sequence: TGCAGTGTTTCGTCGACAGGGGATGAGCAGTTCTTC. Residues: CSVSSTGDEQFF.